This TCR beta chain is from a study of blood T cell repertoires in COVID-19. This CDR3 is 15 amino acids long. Trimming took 1 base from V and 7 from J; bases not matched to a gene: 7. Germline-derived CDR1 and CDR2 are SGHRS and YFSETQ. Individuals aged about 18 to 100 years were recruited from about two dozen US areas. Using immunoSEQ multiplex PCR, the repertoire was profiled, and TCRdb retains in-frame clones only, with some absent. The profile shows under 400,000 clones, 86% of them singletons. The sequenced sample was PBMCs or T cells enriched from blood (not recorded which). The sequence came from a woman in her forties with acute COVID-19. The V call is TRBV5-1, the J call TRBJ2-1; 8 nucleotides match TRBD1. CDR3 region: CASSLSQGALNEQFF. CDR3 DNA: TGCGCCAGCAGCTTGTCTCAGGGGGCGCTTAATGAGCAGTTCTTC.